The 28 T cell receptor beta chains given below trace back to one sample, sequenced in a study of preoperative IRX-2 immunotherapy in early breast cancer. Treatment indicated: preoperative locoregional IRX-2 cytokine immunotherapy. Using immunoSEQ multiplex PCR, the repertoire was profiled, and TCRdb retains in-frame clones only, with some absent. The sample has 30,000 or so clones; around 83% are singletons. The sequencing used lymph node tissue, collected from a patient treated with IRX-2 immunotherapy. Every receptor here comes from a human donor with breast cancer.

This clone was seen only a few times. The chain couples TRBV15 to TRBJ2-2; unclear D gene. V lost 6 bases to trimming and J lost 4 bases, with 18 bases between them. Germline CDR1 LNHNV, CDR2 YYDKDF (reference sequence). The CDR3 length is 16 residues. As DNA, the CDR3 is TGTGCCACCAGTCACCGGACCCACGCTTTCACCGGGGAGCTGTTTTTT. Translation: CATSHRTHAFTGELFF.

The chain uses TRBV19 and TRBJ2-5; D is perhaps TRBD1 or TRBD2 (5 bases each). The germline V gene has CDR1 LNHDA and CDR2 SQIVND (reference sequence). Trimming stripped 8 bases from V and 4 bases from J, with 11 bases between. This CDR3 comprises 12 residues. CDR3 sequence: CASRGPRETQYF. The CDR3 DNA reads as TGTGCCAGTCGGGGACCCAGAGAGACCCAGTACTTC.

The genes are TRBV18 and TRBJ2-5; D perhaps matches TRBD1 (5 bases). CDR1 KGHSH and CDR2 LQKENI come from the germline V gene. The CDR3 consists of 18 residues. Trimming pared 1 base from V and 0 bases from J, leaving 18 bases between. The CDR3 region is CASSPLPFGQAYQETQYF. The CDR3 bases are TGTGCCAGCTCACCACTACCGTTTGGACAAGCGTACCAAGAGACCCAGTACTTC.

The chain recombines TRBV28 with TRBJ1-4; 10 bases map to TRBD1. CDR1 is MDHEN and CDR2 is SYDVKM in the germline V gene. This CDR3 region has 14 residues. V was clipped by 9 bases and J by 6 bases; unmatched bases: 7. As DNA, the CDR3 is TGTGCCAGGCCAGACAGGGGGCAAGATGAAAAACTGTTTTTT. Translating it yields CARPDRGQDEKLFF.

The gene calls are TRBV5-8 and TRBJ2-7; TRBD1 agrees at 7 bases. The CDR3 is 13 amino acids. Germline values: CDR1 SGHTS, CDR2 YDEGEE. With V trimmed by 5 bases and J by 6 bases, 8 bases remained unmatched. The CDR3 DNA reads as TGTGCCAGCAGGAATACAGGGGTTGGCGAGCAGTACTTC. It specifies CASRNTGVGEQYF.

The genes are TRBV5-1 and TRBJ2-4, with D tentatively TRBD2 (6 bases). There are 16 residues in the CDR3. Germline CDR1 SGHRS, CDR2 YFSETQ. V gave up 0 bases and J gave up 8 bases, with 18 bases separating them. The CDR3: CASSLEGTGRVDIQYF. The CDR3 DNA reads as TGCGCCAGCAGCTTGGAGGGGACTGGTAGGGTTGACATTCAGTACTTC.

On this clone: A junction boundary mismatches the germline segment, possibly from a read error. An uncertain or unread base leads to its residue being written X. V usage is TRBV11-3 and J usage is TRBJ1-2; 8 bases are a match to TRBD1. The CDR3 runs 15 residues. Germline CDR1 reads SGHNT; CDR2 reads YENEEA. CDR3 DNA: TGTGCCAGCAGTCTGACAGGGGACCCCTTGGCTGGCTRCACCTTC. Protein product: CASSLTGDPLAGXTF.

This clone was detected only a few times. The V gene is TRBV6-8, the J gene TRBJ1-4; D gene ambiguous. The CDR3 runs 12 residues. The ends were cut back, 2 bases at V and 6 bases at J, with 4 bases in the middle. The germline gives CDR1 MNHGY, CDR2 SAAAGT. The CDR3 DNA reads as TGTGCCAGCAGTTACGAGGATGAAAAACTGTTTTTT. Translation gives CASSYEDEKLFF.

There are a few counts of this clone. CDR3 protein: CASSYAGGGDGYTF. The DNA for the CDR3 is TGTGCCAGCAGTTACGCAGGGGGAGGAGATGGCTACACCTTC. The gene calls are TRBV6-8 and TRBJ1-2; the match to TRBD1 covers 7 bases. The CDR3 runs to 14 residues. With 2 bases clipped from V and 6 bases from J, the junction kept 6 bases outside the gene matches. Germline lookup yields CDR1 MNHGY and CDR2 SAAAGT.

This chain joins TRBV19 and TRBJ2-1; a weak D match, TRBD2 (5 bases). The germline gives CDR1 LNHDA, CDR2 SQIVND (reference sequence). Trimming removed 4 bases from V and 0 bases from J, with 19 bases in between. This CDR3 has 18 amino acids. As DNA, the CDR3 is TGTGCCAGTAGTACCCTCATTTCGTGGGAGAGCTCCTACAATGAGCAGTTCTTC. It translates to CASSTLISWESSYNEQFF.

The chain has TRBV6-8 and TRBJ1-2; D perhaps matches TRBD1 (5 bases). The CDR3 is 16 amino acids. Germline CDR1 reads MNHGY; CDR2 reads SAAAGT. Trimming shortened V by 0 bases and J by 6 bases, and 17 bases separated the two germline ends. This CDR3 reads CASSYSMGGFGDGYTF. The CDR3, as DNA: TGTGCCAGCAGTTACTCTATGGGGGGATTTGGAGATGGCTACACCTTC.

The chain carries TRBV6-4 and TRBJ1-5; D is unresolved. Deletions cut 6 bases from V and 1 base from J, with 7 bases between. The V gene's germline CDR1 is MRHNA and CDR2 SNTAGT. This CDR3 has 13 amino acids. Here the CDR3 reads CASRVDSNQPQHF. The DNA of the CDR3 is TGTGCCAGCAGAGTGGACAGCAATCAGCCCCAGCATTTT.

This chain links TRBV18 with TRBJ2-3; no firm D call. CDR1 KGHSH and CDR2 LQKENI come from the germline V gene. With 3 bases removed from V and 4 bases from J, the gap between germline ends came to 14 bases. This CDR3 region has 15 residues. For the CDR3, the DNA is TGTGCCAGCTCACCCGTGAGGCCTGCGGCAGATACGCAGTATTTT. It specifies CASSPVRPAADTQYF.

The chain employs TRBV14 and TRBJ1-2, with D unresolved. CDR1 is SGHDN and CDR2 is FVKESK in the germline V gene. The CDR3 consists of 17 residues. V was shortened by 0 bases and J by 2 bases, with 16 bases between the two germline ends. In nucleotides, the CDR3 is TGTGCCAGCAGCCAAGACCCGTGGACGGATGTAAACTATGGCTACACCTTC. Its translation: CASSQDPWTDVNYGYTF.

The chain employs TRBV28 and TRBJ2-1; D gene uncertain. Germline values: CDR1 MDHEN, CDR2 SYDVKM. This CDR3 is 14 amino acids long. V was shortened by 7 bases and J by 2 bases, with 12 bases between the two germline ends. The CDR3 protein is CASKRQGPYNEQFF. CDR3 DNA sequence: TGTGCCAGCAAGAGACAAGGACCCTACAATGAGCAGTTCTTC.

CDR3 loop: CASSSLAGGVSDTQYF. The DNA for the CDR3 is TGTGCCAGCAGTTCCCTAGCGGGAGGAGTGTCAGATACGCAGTATTTT. The gene calls are TRBV6-8 and TRBJ2-3; 11 bases agree with TRBD2. V was pared by 4 bases and J by 4 bases, with 7 bases of the junction left unmatched. The CDR3 is made up of 16 amino acids. From germline, CDR1 is MNHGY and CDR2 SAAAGT.

The chain joins TRBV11-3 to TRBJ1-1; tentatively, D is TRBD1 (6 bases). Trimming removed 4 bases at V and 2 bases at J, with 11 bases between. CDR1 is SGHNT and CDR2 is YENEEA in the germline V gene. The CDR3 is 14 residues long. CDR3 sequence reads: CASSWGAPNTEAFF. The CDR3 DNA reads as TGTGCCAGCAGCTGGGGGGCACCCAACACTGAAGCTTTCTTT. Combining the CDR3 with reference TRBV11-3 and TRBJ1-1 gives the whole variable domain EAGVVQSPRYKIIEKKQPVAFWCNPISGHNTLYWYLQNLGQGPELLIRYENEEAVDDSQLPKDRFSAERLKGVDSTLKIQPAELGDSAVYLCASSWGAPNTEAFFGQGTRLTVV.

The chain's CDR3 is CASSLTGGAGGYTF. CDR3 in DNA: TGTGCCAGCAGTCTAACGGGGGGGGCAGGTGGCTACACCTTC. The V and J genes are TRBV6-8 and TRBJ1-2, with TRBD1 as a possible D gene (6 bases). Germline V lookup: CDR1 MNHGY, CDR2 SAAAGT. Trimming shortened V by 5 bases and J by 7 bases, and 17 bases separated the two germline ends. The CDR3 contains 14 residues.

About this clone itself: The junction does not match germline at one end; this may be a read error. This chain uses TRBV27 with TRBJ2-5; 8 nucleotides match TRBD1. Germline-derived CDR1 and CDR2 are MNHEY and SMNVEV (reference sequence). This CDR3 contains 16 residues. The CDR3 coding sequence is TGTGCCACCAGTGACTCATTCGGACAGGGTAAAGAGACCCAGTACTTC. It is translated as CATSDSFGQGKETQYF.

The V and J genes are TRBV27 and TRBJ2-1, with TRBD2 as a possible D gene (6 bases). The CDR3 consists of 17 residues. V was cut by 4 bases and J by 0 bases, with 16 bases left in between. In germline, CDR1 is MNHEY, CDR2 SMNVEV (reference sequence). The DNA of the CDR3 is TGTGCCAGCAGTTACCCCTTGGGGAGGAGCTCCTACAATGAGCAGTTCTTC. This gives the protein CASSYPLGRSSYNEQFF.

The gene calls are TRBV6-8 and TRBJ1-2; D gene uncertain. Germline V gene lookup returns CDR1 MNHGY and CDR2 SAAAGT. The CDR3 has 14 amino acids. V was shortened by 5 bases and J by 7 bases, with 17 bases between the two germline ends. The CDR3 region has the DNA TGTGCCAGCAGTGCCTGGGGTCTGCGGGGTGGCTACACCTTC. Protein product: CASSAWGLRGGYTF.

The gene calls are TRBV1 and TRBJ1-4; the D call of TRBD1 is as the table states it, not checked on the DNA. TRBV1 is shown as a pseudogene. CDR3 size: 18 residues. This CDR3 is CASSQDLGRFATNEKLFF. Written as DNA, the CDR3 is TGCGCCAGCAGCCAAGATCTGGGCCGTTTTGCAACTAATGAAAAACTGTTTTTT.

This chain connects TRBV28 to TRBJ2-1; D unclear. In germline, CDR1 is MDHEN, CDR2 SYDVKM. V gave up 0 bases and J gave up 8 bases, with 5 bases separating them. This CDR3 spans 12 amino acids. For the CDR3, the DNA is TGTGCCAGCAGTTTATGGAACCATGAGCAGTTCTTC. Amino acid sequence: CASSLWNHEQFF.

The chain couples TRBV15 to TRBJ2-7; TRBD2 is a possible D gene (5 bases). Trimming took 0 bases from V and 3 from J, leaving 9 bases between them. Looked up from germline, CDR1 is LNHNV and CDR2 is YYDKDF (reference sequence). The length of the CDR3 is 14 residues. CDR3: CATSRDPGNYEQYF. In DNA form, the CDR3 reads TGTGCCACCAGCAGAGATCCGGGAAACTACGAGCAGTACTTC.

CDR3 bases: TGCAGCGTTGAAGAAAACAGGGAAGTAGGCGAGCAGTACTTC. Translating it yields CSVEENREVGEQYF. The rearrangement links TRBV29-1 to TRBJ2-7; weak D call: TRBD1 (6 bases). CDR1 and CDR2 from the germline V gene are SQVTM and ANQGSEA. This CDR3 has 14 residues. Trimming removed 0 bases from V and 6 bases from J, with 15 bases in between.

V and J are TRBV29-1 and TRBJ2-7, with 7 bases matching TRBD1. V shed 6 bases and J 5 bases; nucleotides not matched to a gene: 10. CDR1 SQVTM and CDR2 ANQGSEA come from the germline V gene. CDR3 length: 13 residues. In DNA form, the CDR3 reads TGCAGCGTAGGACAGACAGGGTTCAACGAGCAGTACTTC. It codes for CSVGQTGFNEQYF.

The CDR3 sequence: CATSTRGTGVNIQYF. CDR3 DNA: TGTGCCACCAGCACTAGGGGGACAGGAGTGAACATTCAGTACTTC. This sequence joins TRBV15 and TRBJ2-4, with 8 bases matching TRBD1. CDR1 is LNHNV and CDR2 is YYDKDF in the germline V gene (reference sequence). This CDR3 contains 15 residues. After removal of 4 bases from V and 7 bases from J, the junction contained 9 bases not matched to a gene.

The chain combines TRBV23-1 with TRBJ2-1, with TRBD2 matching over 8 bases. TRBV23-1 carries the ORF label, with uncertain function. Trimming at V came to 6 bases and at J to 13 bases, leaving 11 bases not matched to a gene. The CDR3 has 13 residues. CDR3 nucleotides: TGCGCCAGCAGCTTATCCCATAGCGGGACCCAGTTCTTC. Protein: CASSLSHSGTQFF.